Below are 9 T cell receptor beta chains sequenced from a single sample in a study of T-cell reconstitution after alpha-beta-depleted transplantation in children. A TCRbeta library incorporating unique molecular identifiers was prepared. Each CDR3 protein is one row after TCRdb ran MiXCR on the PCR reads. The sample holds about 300,000 distinct CDR3 sequences, 10% seen once. The input for sequencing was PBMCs, taken before TCRalphabeta/CD19-depleted stem cell transplant. All receptors come from a boy in the first two years of life with acute myeloid leukemia, due to receive a stem cell transplant.

The chain combines TRBV28 with TRBJ2-7, with 8 positions matching TRBD2. CDR1 and CDR2 (germline): MDHEN, SYDVKM. After removal of 6 bases from V and 0 bases from J, the junction contained 7 bases not matched to a gene. This CDR3 contains 15 residues. The CDR3 here is CASSRGGSTSYEQYF. As DNA, the CDR3 is TGTGCCAGCAGCCGGGGGGGGAGTACCTCCTACGAGCAGTACTTC.

This clonotype was picked up many times. CDR3 coding DNA: TGTGCCAGCAGCCAAGATTCCGGGGACAGGGGGCCGTACGAGCAGTACTTC. Its translation is CASSQDSGDRGPYEQYF. This chain joins TRBV4-2 and TRBJ2-7; TRBD1 aligns across 12 bases. J gave up 4 bases and V 0 bases, and 7 bases lay outside the gene matches. The V gene's germline CDR1 is LGHNA and CDR2 YNFKEQ. This CDR3 region has 17 residues.

This chain uses TRBV4-2 with TRBJ2-7; 8 nucleotides align to TRBD2. J gave up 6 bases and V 0 bases, and 7 bases lay outside the gene matches. Germline values: CDR1 LGHNA, CDR2 YNFKEQ. CDR3 size: 15 residues. The CDR3 sequence is CASSQELAVMGEQYF. Here the CDR3 DNA reads TGTGCCAGCAGCCAAGAACTAGCGGTGATGGGCGAGCAGTACTTC.

The chain employs TRBV5-1 and TRBJ2-7; 8 bases align to TRBD2. CDR1 is SGHRS and CDR2 is YFSETQ in the germline V gene. This CDR3 is 14 amino acids long. V lost 4 bases and J lost 3; bases outside the gene matches: 6. The CDR3: CASSAAGAYYEQYF. Here the CDR3 DNA reads TGCGCCAGCAGCGCAGCGGGGGCCTACTACGAGCAGTACTTC.

A word on this clonotype: A read error is possible here, since a much larger clone lies one base away. CDR3 loop: CSVATSVEQYF. In DNA, the CDR3 is TGCAGCGTTGCTACTAGCGTGGAGCAGTACTTC. The chain combines TRBV29-1 with TRBJ2-7; 7 positions agree with TRBD2. The CDR3 is 11 amino acids. The V gene end was trimmed by 4 bases and the J gene end by 7 bases; junction bases not matched to a gene: 4. Germline V gives CDR1 SQVTM, CDR2 ANQGSEA.

This clonotype was detected only a few times. The rearrangement uses TRBV10-3 and TRBJ2-7; maybe TRBD1 (6 bases). This CDR3 is 14 amino acids long. V was shortened by 3 bases and J by 2 bases, with 11 bases between the two germline ends. The germline V gene has CDR1 ENHRY and CDR2 SYGVKD. CDR3 sequence: CAISDGQGPYEQYF. As DNA, the CDR3 is TGTGCCATCAGTGATGGCCAGGGGCCCTACGAGCAGTACTTC.

The sample holds a few counts of this clonotype. The rearrangement links TRBV4-2 to TRBJ2-2, with D perhaps matching TRBD1 (6 bases). The CDR3 runs 18 residues. The ends were cut back, 0 bases at V and 0 bases at J, with 14 bases in the middle. CDR1 is LGHNA, CDR2 YNFKEQ, per germline. The CDR3 DNA sequence: TGTGCCAGCAGCCAAGAGGAACAGGGAATTGCGAACACCGGGGAGCTGTTTTTT. Protein: CASSQEEQGIANTGELFF.

Notes on this clonotype: A much more abundant neighbour one base away suggests this may be a read error. V gene TRBV27 combines with J gene TRBJ2-7, with D hard to call. V was shortened by 2 bases and J by 3 bases, with 11 bases between the two germline ends. This CDR3 has 14 amino acids. In germline, CDR1 is MNHEY, CDR2 SMNVEV (reference sequence). The CDR3 protein is CASSLLSRLYEQYF. CDR3 bases: TGTGCCAGCAGTTTACTGAGCAGGCTCTACGAGCAGTACTTC.

A note on this clonotype: A junction end diverges from the germline sequence, so it may reflect a read error. This chain uses TRBV9 with TRBJ1-2; maybe TRBD1 (6 bases). Looked up from germline, CDR1 is SGDLS and CDR2 is YYNGEE. The CDR3 totals 15 residues. The CDR3 coding sequence is TGTGCCAGCAGCGTAGGACAGGATAGGGTCTATGGCTACAACTTC. Translating gives CASSVGQDRVYGYNF.